A single sample is the source of the 15 T cell receptor beta chains below, sequenced in a study of T cells in narcolepsy. TCRdb keeps only in-frame clones here, not all; method: immunoSEQ multiplex PCR. The sample comprises about 41,000 clones, 88% of which are singletons, and 1% to 1.5% rests with the top ten. The specimen sequenced was CD45RA- memory CD4+ T cells from PBMCs. The source is a human donor with narcolepsy.

The V gene is TRBV25-1, the J gene TRBJ1-6; D is possibly TRBD1 (5 bases). Germline V gene sequence: CDR1 MGHDK, CDR2 SYGVNS. The CDR3 has 14 residues. Trimming stripped 5 bases from V and 9 bases from J, with 14 bases between. The CDR3: CASSLGADGSPLHF. The CDR3 nucleotides are TGTGCCAGCAGTCTAGGGGCGGATGGTTCACCCCTCCACTTT.

This chain connects TRBV7-4 to TRBJ2-2; 12 bases line up with TRBD2. The germline V gene has CDR1 SGHVT and CDR2 SQSDAQ. Trimming removed 8 bases from V and 4 bases from J; junction bases left unmatched: 5. The CDR3 contains 15 residues. CDR3 region: CASSVGLAGTGELFF. DNA of the CDR3: TGTGCCAGCTCGGTGGGACTAGCGGGCACCGGGGAGCTGTTTTTT. The variable domain in full, completed from reference TRBV7-4 and TRBJ2-2, reads GAGVSQSPRYKVAKRGRDVALRCDSISGHVTLYWYRQTLGQGSEVLTYSQSDAQRDKSGRPSGRFSAERPERSVSTLKIQRTEQGDSAVYLCASSVGLAGTGELFFGEGSRLTVL.

The chain uses TRBV19 and TRBJ2-2; TRBD1 aligns across 11 bases. There are 16 residues in the CDR3. Germline assignment: CDR1 LNHDA and CDR2 SQIVND (reference sequence). V was clipped by 6 bases and J by 2 bases; unmatched bases: 5. CDR3 nucleotide sequence: TGTGCCAGTAGACCGGACAGGGGGCTTAACACCGGGGAGCTGTTTTTT. Translated: CASRPDRGLNTGELFF.

The rearrangement uses TRBV5-8 and TRBJ2-1; D is perhaps TRBD1 (6 bases). Trimming pared 3 bases from V and 12 bases from J, leaving 10 bases between. This CDR3 spans 11 amino acids. Germline V CDR1 and CDR2: SGHTS, YDEGEE. The CDR3 DNA reads TGTGCCAGCAGCTCGGACAGAACGCAGTTCTTC. Protein product: CASSSDRTQFF.

The chain employs TRBV5-4 and TRBJ2-1; either TRBD1 or TRBD2 may fit D (5 bases each). The germline V and J ends were trimmed by 4 bases and 9 bases, with 17 bases remaining between them. The CDR3 spans 14 residues. Germline V CDR1 and CDR2: SGHNT, YYREEE (reference sequence). CDR3 nucleotides: TGTGCCAGCAGCCGGGACCGGGCCGCCGGTGAGCAGTTCTTC. Translating it yields CASSRDRAAGEQFF.

The chain employs TRBV5-4 and TRBJ2-5; TRBD2 agrees at 12 bases. Germline values: CDR1 SGHNT, CDR2 YYREEE (reference sequence). V lost 4 bases to trimming and J lost 4 bases; unmatched junction nucleotides: 8. The CDR3 loop spans 16 amino acids. The CDR3 DNA reads as TGTGCCAGCAGCCCGCCGACTAGCGGGGGAGGAGAGACCCAGTACTTC. This translates into CASSPPTSGGGETQYF.

The chain uses TRBV5-6 and TRBJ1-6; 8 nucleotides align to TRBD1. Germline V gene sequence: CDR1 SGHDT, CDR2 YYEEEE. The J segment lost 7 bases and the V segment lost 5 bases, leaving 5 bases of the junction unmatched. This CDR3 is 14 amino acids long. CDR3 loop: CASRQGQGNSPLHF. CDR3 sequence (DNA): TGTGCCAGCAGACAAGGACAGGGCAATTCACCCCTCCACTTT. Complete variable domain (other parts from reference TRBV5-6 and TRBJ1-6): DAGVTQSPTHLIKTRGQQVTLRCSPKSGHDTVSWYQQALGQGPQFIFQYYEEEERQRGNFPDRFSGHQFPNYSSELNVNALLLGDSALYLCASRQGQGNSPLHFGNGTRLTVT.

V is TRBV7-2 and J is TRBJ2-5; maybe TRBD1 (5 bases). The CDR3 runs 16 residues. Germline CDR1 is SGHTA and CDR2 is FQGNSA. The V end lost 1 base, the J end lost 6 bases, and 18 bases lay between the germline ends. CDR3 sequence reads: CASSLVQGLRGKTQYF. CDR3 in DNA: TGTGCCAGCAGCTTAGTTCAGGGTCTAAGAGGAAAGACCCAGTACTTC.

The chain couples TRBV6-5 to TRBJ2-7, with D unresolved. The ends were cut back, 0 bases at V and 3 bases at J, with 12 bases in the middle. The length of the CDR3 is 15 residues. Germline loops: CDR1 MNHEY, CDR2 SVGAGI. This chain's CDR3 is CASSYSLPSSYEQYF. In DNA form, the CDR3 reads TGTGCCAGCAGTTACTCGCTACCCTCTAGCTACGAGCAGTACTTC.

This clone was seen a few times. This sequence joins TRBV6-6 and TRBJ2-3; 9 bases agree with TRBD2. The CDR3 spans 16 residues. The germline gives CDR1 MNHNY, CDR2 SVGAGI (reference sequence). V shed 0 bases, J shed 3 bases, and the junction held 4 bases outside the gene matches. CDR3 sequence reads: CASSYSTAGGTDTQYF. CDR3 in DNA: TGTGCCAGCAGTTACTCGACAGCGGGAGGTACAGATACGCAGTATTTT.

CDR3 in DNA: TGTGCCAGCAGTGGCGGCCTGAACTACGAGCAGTACTTC. Translation gives CASSGGLNYEQYF. V is TRBV27 and J is TRBJ2-7, with D uncertain. Trimming shortened V by 5 bases and J by 3 bases, and 11 bases separated the two germline ends. From germline, CDR1 is MNHEY and CDR2 SMNVEV (reference sequence). The CDR3 contains 13 residues.

The V gene is TRBV19, the J gene TRBJ1-2; D ambiguous. Germline V gives CDR1 LNHDA, CDR2 SQIVND (reference sequence). Trimming pared 7 bases from V and 5 bases from J, leaving 14 bases between. There are 13 residues in the CDR3. The CDR3 reads CASIPGSAYGYTF. CDR3 nucleotides: TGTGCCAGTATCCCGGGATCGGCTTATGGCTACACCTTC.

CDR3 residues: CASSLTRYRAVENGYTF. CDR3 bases: TGTGCCAGCAGCCTTACCCGATACAGGGCCGTGGAGAATGGCTACACCTTC. The V gene is TRBV28, the J gene TRBJ1-2, with a possible D match to TRBD1 (6 bases). V dropped 6 bases and J dropped 6 bases, with 26 bases sitting between them. CDR1 is MDHEN, CDR2 SYDVKM, per germline. The CDR3 covers 17 residues.

Remarks on this clone: The junction does not match germline at one end; this may be a read error. The chain has TRBV10-3 and TRBJ1-5; 10 nucleotides match TRBD1. Germline assignment: CDR1 ENHRY and CDR2 SYGVKD. The CDR3 has 14 residues. In DNA form, the CDR3 reads TGTGCCATCAGGAAGCGGACAGGGGGACAGCCCCAGCATTTC. Translated: CAIRKRTGGQPQHF.

This rearrangement joins TRBV7-2 to TRBJ2-5; TRBD2 agrees at 9 bases. The last part of the DNA fits TRBJ2-7 better; the J call may be wrong. Germline V gene data show CDR1 as SGHTA and CDR2 as FQGNSA. The CDR3 consists of 14 residues. The CDR3 DNA reads TGTGCCAGCACCAGGACTAGCGACTCCTACGAGCAGTACTTC. Translated: CASTRTSDSYEQYF.